This T cell receptor (beta chain) was captured by sequencing in a study of blood T cells in healthy people across ages. Findings of the study overall: Possibly confounding the expanded clonotype changes was the fact that donor CMV status was unknown. Per-million-T-cell TCR beta diversity fell roughly linearly with age.

In its sample, this clonotype was seen many times. Its antigen is not known. Germline V CDR1 and CDR2: MNHNS, SASEGT. This CDR3 has 17 amino acids. V lost 4 bases and J lost 3, with 20 bases in between. With a J-beta primer mix and a sample-barcoded 5' primer, a second PCR ran 7 to 11 cycles. Every single cDNA molecule received a tag from a template-switch adaptor with 12 random nucleotides. TCRdb processed the 5' RACE reads anew with MiXCR; each CDR3 protein has one entry. The repertoire holds around 1,700,000 distinct CDR3 sequences, with over 25% as singletons. Sequences were obtained from blood. The source of this sequence is a woman aged 30 to 39 in good health. The chain has TRBV6-1 and TRBJ2-3; D assignment may be TRBD1 or TRBD2 (6 bases each). CDR3 in DNA: TGTGCCAGCAGTGGAACACAGGGACTCAGACAAACAGATACGCAGTATTTT. Translating gives CASSGTQGLRQTDTQYF.